A selection of T cell receptor beta chains follows, all from one sample in a study of cytomegalovirus exposure and HLA in healthy donors. The method was immunoSEQ multiplex PCR; TCRdb's version includes in-frame clones alone and lacks a portion of them. The data hold 100,000 to 150,000 clones, with about three quarters observed a single time. Sequenced sample: PBMCs. The receptors here all came from a young woman in good health and CMV-seronegative. Both conserved end residues are trimmed from each CDR3.

TRBJ1-1	TRBV5-1	ASSFLLTGDTEAF
TRBJ1-5	TRBV7-9	ASSPPDQPQH
TRBJ2-5	TRBV5-1	ASSLLRGETQY
TRBJ2-7	TRBV7-2	ASSFLGQGTYEQY
TRBJ2-1	TRBV29-1	SVTSGEYNEQF
TRBJ2-6	TRBV30	AWGHSQAT
TRBJ2-1	TRBV5-1	ASSLAGLSSYNEQF
TRBJ2-7	TRBV11-2	ASSSAALPNGEQY
TRBJ1-1	TRBV7-9	ASSSETGTEAF
TRBJ1-2	TRBV27	ASSLFGEADGYT
TRBJ1-1	TRBV6-1	ASIVSQGAEAF
TRBJ2-1	TRBV19	ASSIGGVTYNEQF
TRBJ1-2	TRBV13	ASSPLDRGDYGYT
TRBJ2-7	TRBV7-9	ASSSRYRSYEQY
TRBJ2-1	TRBV7-9	ASSLEGTGIYNEQF
TRBJ1-1	TRBV9	ASSVRERVNTEAF
TRBJ1-2	TRBV6-6	ASSLTGVGGYT
TRBJ2-2	TRBV6-1	ASSDQNRVGHGELF
TRBJ1-1	TRBV5-4	ASSLRQGARPD
TRBJ2-7	TRBV7-9	ASSLVLAGVHEQY
TRBJ1-2	TRBV29-1	SVYSSYGYT
TRBJ2-1	TRBV4-1	ASSQDQASGSRGEQF
TRBJ1-1	TRBV5-1	ASSLDGRVYTEAF
TRBJ2-5	TRBV5-8	ASSLRGQETQY
TRBJ1-1	TRBV6-1	ASTPTGFAEAF
TRBJ1-1	TRBV10-3	ATKDRENTEAF
TRBJ1-2	TRBV7-9	ASSLAVPLGGYT
TRBJ1-1	TRBV30	AWSPGTVNTEAF
TRBJ1-2	TRBV4-1	ASSQAAGNYGYT
TRBJ2-7	TRBV11-2	ASSLELASGKREQY
TRBJ2-7	TRBV27	ASGILGDEQY
TRBJ2-3	TRBV9	ASSPDLATDTQY
TRBJ2-5	TRBV5-1	ASSSGTRVQETQY
TRBJ2-7	TRBV15	ATSRLGQGAAEQY
TRBJ2-3	TRBV27	ASSLGTRSSNTQY
TRBJ2-5	TRBV7-9	ASSLRPSQETQY
TRBJ2-7	TRBV2	ASKYRTELYEQY
TRBJ2-7	TRBV27	ASSLQGAGEQY
TRBJ2-7	TRBV5-1	ASSLQVSYEQY
TRBJ2-5	TRBV14	ASSPRVRQETQY
TRBJ2-4	TRBV6-1	ASSEAHGGGNIQY
TRBJ1-1	TRBV19	ASSQTGGMSPEAF
TRBJ2-5	TRBV4-1	ASSQAHQETQY
TRBJ2-5	TRBV30	AWSVGGRAQETQY
TRBJ2-7	TRBV6-5	ARPWDYHYEQY
TRBJ2-1	TRBV27	ASSGEWGHHEQF
TRBJ1-1	TRBV6-1	ASEEGAGEAF
TRBJ2-2	TRBV7-7	ASSLAGTGITGELF
TRBJ1-2	TRBV30	AWVGAGGTYGYT
TRBJ1-1	TRBV18	ASSPPLTVMNTEAF
TRBJ2-1	TRBV5-6	ASSLGLAVYNEQF